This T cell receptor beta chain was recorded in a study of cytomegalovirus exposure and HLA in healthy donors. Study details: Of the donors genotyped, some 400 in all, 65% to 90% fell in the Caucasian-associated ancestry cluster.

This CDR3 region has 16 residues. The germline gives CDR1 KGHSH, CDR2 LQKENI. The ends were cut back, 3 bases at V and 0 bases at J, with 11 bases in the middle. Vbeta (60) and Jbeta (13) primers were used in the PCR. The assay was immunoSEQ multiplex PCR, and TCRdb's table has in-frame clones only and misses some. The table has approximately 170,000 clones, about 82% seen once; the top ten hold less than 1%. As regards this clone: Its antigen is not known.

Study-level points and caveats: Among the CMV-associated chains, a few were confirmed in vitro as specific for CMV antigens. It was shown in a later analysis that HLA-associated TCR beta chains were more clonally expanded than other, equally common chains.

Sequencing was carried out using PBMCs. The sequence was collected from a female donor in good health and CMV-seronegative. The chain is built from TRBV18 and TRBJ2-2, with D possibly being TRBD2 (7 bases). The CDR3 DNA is TGTGCCAGCTCACCCCGGGGGGCCGCGAACACCGGGGAGCTGTTTTTT. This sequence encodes CASSPRGAANTGELFF.